These 24 T cell receptor beta chains were all obtained from the same sample, sequenced in a study of T cell responses to AZD1222 COVID-19 vaccine. Method: immunoSEQ multiplex PCR; TCRdb's copy keeps in-frame clones and lacks some. The repertoire holds over 120,000 clones, with about nine tenths as singletons. Here the sequenced sample was peripheral blood, taken 28 days after the second AZD1222 dose. The receptors here all came from an adult who received the AZD1222 COVID-19 vaccine.

This clone was detected only a few times. The chain employs TRBV15 and TRBJ2-1; a possible D gene is TRBD1 (5 bases). Trimming left V 1 base short and J 5 bases short, with 12 bases between. Germline V gives CDR1 LNHNV, CDR2 YYDKDF (reference sequence). The CDR3 length is 15 residues. In nucleotides, the CDR3 is TGTGCCACCAGCAGAGGGGGCGGCCCGAACAATGAGCAGTTCTTC. Its protein product is CATSRGGGPNNEQFF.

This rearrangement joins TRBV11-3 to TRBJ2-3; D is possibly TRBD2 (7 bases). This CDR3 has 15 residues. Per the germline V gene, CDR1 is SGHNT and CDR2 is YENEEA. V was trimmed by 5 bases and J by 4 bases, leaving 16 bases between them. CDR3 sequence (DNA): TGTGCCAGCAGCCAGGGAGGGGGGACCGCAGATACGCAGTATTTT. It yields the protein CASSQGGGTADTQYF. The full variable domain, completed using reference TRBV11-3 and TRBJ2-3, is EAGVVQSPRYKIIEKKQPVAFWCNPISGHNTLYWYLQNLGQGPELLIRYENEEAVDDSQLPKDRFSAERLKGVDSTLKIQPAELGDSAVYLCASSQGGGTADTQYFGPGTRLTVL.

The chain has TRBV15 and TRBJ2-1; D ambiguous. Trimming pared 0 bases from V and 5 bases from J, leaving 17 bases between. Germline V gene sequence: CDR1 LNHNV, CDR2 YYDKDF (reference sequence). The CDR3 consists of 17 residues. The CDR3 nucleotides read TGTGCCACCAGCAGAGACACTACGGCCCTTGGGAACAATGAGCAGTTCTTC. Translation: CATSRDTTALGNNEQFF.

The rearrangement joins TRBV3-1 (or the pseudogene TRBV3-2) to TRBJ1-2; D gene uncertain. The CDR3 consists of 13 residues. Trimming pared 1 base from V and 8 bases from J, leaving 11 bases between. Per the germline V gene, CDR1 is LGHDT and CDR2 is YNNKEL (reference sequence). The CDR3 reads CASSQVESGGYTF. The CDR3 nucleotides read TGTGCCAGCAGCCAAGTTGAGTCCGGGGGCTACACCTTC.

CDR3 sequence: CASTISGGSRSKAFF. The CDR3 DNA is TGTGCCAGCACCATATCTGGGGGGTCGAGGAGTAAGGCTTTCTTT. The J gene is TRBJ1-1, the V gene TRBV27, with D tentatively TRBD1 (5 bases). From germline, CDR1 is MNHEY and CDR2 SMNVEV (reference sequence). The V gene lost 7 bases and the J gene lost 11 bases, with 26 bases spanning the gap. CDR3 length: 15 residues.

The V call is TRBV27, the J call TRBJ2-3; D is perhaps TRBD1 (6 bases). Germline values: CDR1 MNHEY, CDR2 SMNVEV (reference sequence). CDR3 length: 12 amino acids. V lost 5 bases and J 3 bases, leaving 6 bases between the germline ends. In DNA form, the CDR3 reads TGTGCCAGCAGTACAGGGACAGATACGCAGTATTTT. Amino acids: CASSTGTDTQYF.

As concerns this clone: In the same sample, other DNA sequences code for this CDR3. The chain combines TRBV18 with TRBJ1-4; D is undetermined. Trimming left V 6 bases short and J 0 bases short, with 8 bases between. Germline assignment: CDR1 KGHSH and CDR2 LQKENI. The CDR3 has 14 amino acids. DNA of the CDR3: TGTGCCAGCTCTCTCGGAGCAACTAATGAAAAACTGTTTTTT. It encodes CASSLGATNEKLFF.

This sequence joins TRBV19 and TRBJ2-7; possible D gene TRBD1, 6 bases. CDR3 size: 15 residues. Trimming cost V 5 bases and J 2 bases, with 16 bases left between them. Germline V lookup: CDR1 LNHDA, CDR2 SQIVND (reference sequence). CDR3 loop: CASSDWGQSPYEQYF. Here the CDR3 DNA reads TGTGCCAGTAGTGACTGGGGACAAAGCCCCTACGAGCAGTACTTC. Drawing the rest from reference TRBV19 and TRBJ2-7, the complete variable domain is DGGITQSPKYLFRKEGQNVTLSCEQNLNHDAMYWYRQDPGQGLRLIYYSQIVNDFQKGDIAEGYSVSREKKESFPLTVTSAQKNPTAFYLCASSDWGQSPYEQYFGPGTRLTVT.

The V and J genes are TRBV18 and TRBJ1-1, with unresolved D. The germline V gene has CDR1 KGHSH and CDR2 LQKENI. V was shortened by 5 bases and J by 0 bases, with 7 bases between the two germline ends. The CDR3 loop spans 13 amino acids. CDR3 sequence: CASSERLNTEAFF. The CDR3 bases are TGTGCCAGCTCAGAACGGTTGAACACTGAAGCTTTCTTT.

This clone has only one observation. The V call is TRBV7-9, the J call TRBJ2-7; TRBD2 matches 7 bases. Germline lookup yields CDR1 SEHNR and CDR2 FQNEAQ (reference sequence). V gave up 5 bases and J gave up 4 bases; unmatched junction bases: 8. The CDR3 length is 14 residues. CDR3 protein: CASSPPRGRYEQYF. CDR3 bases: TGTGCCAGCAGCCCACCGCGGGGGAGGTACGAGCAGTACTTC.

The chain uses TRBV28 and TRBJ2-7, with TRBD2 matching 13 bases. The germline V gene encodes CDR1 MDHEN and CDR2 SYDVKM. V shed 5 bases and J 4 bases; nucleotides not matched to a gene: 17. CDR3 size: 19 residues. This chain's CDR3 is CASSTLTPRTSGSRYEQYF. Here the CDR3 DNA reads TGTGCCAGCAGTACCCTAACCCCTAGGACTAGCGGGAGCAGGTACGAGCAGTACTTC.

With regard to this clone: Other nucleotide sequences in the sample specify the same CDR3. The gene calls are TRBV30 and TRBJ1-2; D ambiguous. Trimming stripped 3 bases from V and 2 bases from J, with 7 bases between. The CDR3 covers 12 residues. Germline CDR1 GTSNPN, CDR2 SVGIG (reference sequence). Written as DNA, the CDR3 is TGTGCCTGGAGAGGCGGAAACTATGGCTACACCTTC. It translates to CAWRGGNYGYTF.

The table lists this clone with a count of one. V usage is TRBV2 and J usage is TRBJ2-7; 7 positions match TRBD1. The J segment lost 2 bases and the V segment lost 6 bases, leaving 4 bases of the junction unmatched. Germline loops: CDR1 SNHLY, CDR2 FYNNEI. The CDR3 has 13 amino acids. The CDR3 here is CASRLTGTYEQYF. The CDR3 DNA sequence: TGTGCCAGCAGGCTGACAGGGACCTACGAGCAGTACTTC.

The chain is built from TRBV24-1 and TRBJ1-1, with D possibly TRBD1 on 5 matching bases. CDR1 and CDR2 (germline): KGHDR, SFDVKD. CDR3 length equals 14 residues. With 6 bases removed from V and 2 bases from J, the gap between germline ends came to 12 bases. CDR3 nucleotide sequence: TGTGCCACCAGTCAAGGGACGAGCAACACTGAAGCTTTCTTT. Protein product: CATSQGTSNTEAFF.

This chain links TRBV9 with TRBJ2-7; 13 bases agree with TRBD2. Germline CDR1 is SGDLS and CDR2 is YYNGEE. The J segment lost 7 bases and the V segment lost 1 base, leaving 5 bases of the junction unmatched. This CDR3 comprises 15 residues. CDR3 protein: CASSVTSGRASEQYF. The CDR3 nucleotides read TGTGCCAGCAGCGTAACTAGCGGGAGGGCCTCAGAGCAGTACTTC. Based on the CDR3 plus reference TRBV9 and TRBJ2-7, the full variable domain is DSGVTQTPKHLITATGQRVTLRCSPRSGDLSVYWYQQSLDQGLQFLIQYYNGEERAKGNILERFSAQQFPDLHSELNLSSLELGDSALYFCASSVTSGRASEQYFGPGTRLTVT.

The genes are TRBV2 and TRBJ2-1; 7 bases are a match to TRBD1. Looked up from germline, CDR1 is SNHLY and CDR2 is FYNNEI. This CDR3 is built from 17 residues. After removal of 5 bases from V and 1 base from J, the junction contained 11 bases not matched to a gene. The CDR3, as DNA: TGTGCCAGCAGTCACCCGGCAGGGGGAGCTTCCTACAATGAGCAGTTCTTC. This codes for CASSHPAGGASYNEQFF.

In regard to this clone: Other DNA sequences in this sample translate to the same CDR3. The chain employs TRBV4-2 and TRBJ2-7; 9 bases are shared with TRBD1. This CDR3 has 17 amino acids. Germline V CDR1 and CDR2: LGHNA, YNFKEQ. V was clipped by 2 bases and J by 5 bases; unmatched bases: 13. CDR3 nucleotide sequence: TGTGCCAGCAGCCAACCCGGGACAGGGAACAGGGCAGACGAGCAGTACTTC. It translates to CASSQPGTGNRADEQYF.

The V and J genes are TRBV24-1 and TRBJ2-1; 12 positions agree with TRBD2. This CDR3 has 15 residues. From germline, CDR1 is KGHDR and CDR2 SFDVKD. J gave up 10 bases and V 3 bases, and 6 bases lay outside the gene matches. CDR3 residues: CATSDVTSGRGEQFF. The CDR3 DNA is TGTGCCACCAGTGATGTGACTAGCGGGAGAGGCGAGCAGTTCTTC.

J is TRBJ1-1 and V is TRBV30, with TRBD1 as a possible D gene (5 bases). The CDR3 extends over 16 amino acids. Trimming left V 1 base short and J 0 bases short, with 15 bases between. Looked up from germline, CDR1 is GTSNPN and CDR2 is SVGIG (reference sequence). This CDR3 is CAWSGGGREMNTEAFF. The DNA of the CDR3 is TGTGCCTGGAGTGGTGGGGGTCGGGAAATGAACACTGAAGCTTTCTTT.

This clone has only one observation. V is TRBV5-5 and J is TRBJ1-2; D gene ambiguous. The CDR3 runs 14 residues. The ends were cut back, 2 bases at V and 0 bases at J, with 8 bases in the middle. Germline-derived CDR1 and CDR2 are SGHKS and YYEKEE (reference sequence). The CDR3 coding sequence is TGTGCCAGCAGCTTTTCGGGAACTAACTATGGCTACACCTTC. This gives the protein CASSFSGTNYGYTF.

This sequence joins TRBV5-6 and TRBJ1-4, with D unresolved. The CDR3 runs to 12 residues. The V and J ends lost 4 bases and 12 bases respectively, with 13 bases between them. Per germline, CDR1 SGHDT and CDR2 YYEEEE. The CDR3 region is CASSREGRELFF. In nucleotides, the CDR3 is TGTGCCAGCAGCAGAGAAGGGCGGGAACTGTTTTTT.

The genes are TRBV7-2 and TRBJ2-3; 10 nucleotides agree with TRBD1. The CDR3 covers 16 residues. The V and J ends lost 5 bases and 7 bases, in that order; junction bases with no gene match: 12. CDR1 is SGHTA and CDR2 is FQGNSA in the germline V gene. In DNA form, the CDR3 reads TGTGCCAGCAGCCCAATGACAGGGGGCGCCGGACATACGCAGTATTTT. Its protein is CASSPMTGGAGHTQYF.

The chain uses TRBV27 and TRBJ1-3; TRBD1 might be the D (5 bases). CDR3 length equals 15 residues. The V gene's germline CDR1 is MNHEY and CDR2 SMNVEV (reference sequence). Trimming took off 4 bases at V and 5 bases at J, with 15 bases between the two ends. CDR3 protein: CASSWPSGSRNTIYF. CDR3 nucleotides: TGTGCCAGCAGTTGGCCGTCAGGGAGTAGAAACACCATATATTTT.

The chain joins TRBV5-1 to TRBJ1-4, with D possibly matching TRBD1 (5 bases). The CDR3 spans 15 residues. Germline CDR1 SGHRS, CDR2 YFSETQ. The V end was cut by 3 bases, the J end by 5 bases, with 14 bases between. The CDR3, as DNA: TGCGCCAGCAGCTCGCAGGGAAGCGGAAATGAAAAACTGTTTTTT. It encodes CASSSQGSGNEKLFF.